This is a list of T cell receptor beta chains from one sample in a study of blood T cell repertoires in COVID-19. Sequencing used immunoSEQ multiplex PCR; TCRdb keeps in-frame clones, though not all of them. The sample has 150,000 to 170,000 clones; roughly 84% are singletons. The sequencing sample was made of peripheral blood. The receptors stem from a woman aged 55-69 years with COVID-19, enrolled during active disease. The CDR3 runs from the conserved cysteine through the conserved F or W. D genes are given only for firm matches. Part of the rows lack a size; the others show once, few, many or a class for expanded clones.

cdr3_nt cdr3_aa j_call clone_size v_call d_call
TGTGCCAGCAGTCCCGGACTCGCCCGTGAAAAACTGTTTTTT CASSPGLAREKLFF TRBJ1-4 . TRBV2 .
TGTGCCAGCAGTGAATCCCTGGGAGGGTTCGGGTATGGCTACACCTTC CASSESLGGFGYGYTF TRBJ1-2 . TRBV25-1 .
TGTGCCAGCAGCTTAGCCGGGAGAGGCTACGAGCAGTACTTC CASSLAGRGYEQYF TRBJ2-7 once TRBV11-2 .
TGTGCCAGCAGGGTCGGACAGGTGGAGAGGAGGGATACGCAGTATTTT CASRVGQVERRDTQYF TRBJ2-3 . TRBV2 TRBD1
TGTGCCACGGGAGAAGAGACCCAGTACTTC CATGEETQYF TRBJ2-5 . TRBV3-1/TRBV3-2 .
TGCAGCGTTGAGGGAGGCACTAGCGGTACCTACGAGCAGTACTTC CSVEGGTSGTYEQYF TRBJ2-7 . TRBV29-1 TRBD2
TGTGCCAGCAGCTTTCTTGCGGGATCCTACAATGAGCAGTTCTTC CASSFLAGSYNEQFF TRBJ2-1 . TRBV11-2 .
TGTGCCAGCAGCCAATCCGGCTATGGCTACACCTTC CASSQSGYGYTF TRBJ1-2 . TRBV14 .
TGTGCCAGTAGTATGGACAGGACTTTTTTCTTT CASSMDRTFFF TRBJ1-1 . TRBV19 TRBD1
TGTGCCTCCGTGGGAGCGGGGGACACCACAGATACGCAGTATTTT CASVGAGDTTDTQYF TRBJ2-3 . TRBV7-9 TRBD2
TGTGCCAGCAGCCAACGAGGGGGCACTGAAGCTTTCTTT CASSQRGGTEAFF TRBJ1-1 . TRBV3-1/TRBV3-2 .
TGTGCCAGCAGAAAGGGGGACAGTATTACGATTGGCTACACCTTC CASRKGDSITIGYTF TRBJ1-2 . TRBV6-5 TRBD1
TGTGCCAGCAGCTTAGATTATGGGGGGGCCTATGGCTACACCTTC CASSLDYGGAYGYTF TRBJ1-2 . TRBV7-9 .
TGTGCCAGCAGTGAACAGGGCTTGGGAAACAATGAGCAGTTCTTC CASSEQGLGNNEQFF TRBJ2-1 . TRBV6-1 .
TGTGCCAGCAGCAAAGCCCTCCCCCGCGGGAGGGCCTCGTACGAGCAGTACTTC CASSKALPRGRASYEQYF TRBJ2-7 . TRBV21-1 .
TGTGCCAGCAGAAATAGCGGGGGGGCGTACAATGAGCAGTTCTTC CASRNSGGAYNEQFF TRBJ2-1 few TRBV27 TRBD2
TGTGCCAGCAGCTTAGGGCTCTCGTCTAATTCACCCCTCCACTTT CASSLGLSSNSPLHF TRBJ1-6 . TRBV7-3 .
TGCGCCAGCAGTGAGACCGACCTCGGGGGGTCAGATACGCAGTATTTT CASSETDLGGSDTQYF TRBJ2-3 . TRBV10-2 TRBD2
TGTGCCAGCTCGTCAGGGTTCCGCACCGGGGAGCTGTTTTTT CASSSGFRTGELFF TRBJ2-2 . TRBV18 .
TGCGCCCGCGAAGAACGCGGGGGGGCAATGGCCGGGGAGCTGTTTTTT CAREERGGAMAGELFF TRBJ2-2 few TRBV5-1 TRBD2
TGTGCCAGCAGCCGGGACTTCTCTGCCTATGGCTACACCTTC CASSRDFSAYGYTF TRBJ1-2 . TRBV6-5 .
TGTGCCAGCAGCTTGGCGGGACAGCGCGGGGAGCTGTTTTTT CASSLAGQRGELFF TRBJ2-2 . TRBV11-3 .
TGTGCCAGCAGCAGGGGACTAGCGGGGGTTTCAAGTAGCACAGATACGCAGTATTTT CASSRGLAGVSSSTDTQYF TRBJ2-3 . TRBV5-4 TRBD2
TGTGCCACCAGGGGGGGAGAAGCTTTCTTT CATRGGEAFF TRBJ1-1 . TRBV15 .